Following are 10 T cell receptor beta chains from one sample sequenced in a study of vaccination effects on CD4 cells after COVID-19. For these TCRs, the target antigens are not known. Expansion of antigen-specific CD4+ T cells with viral peptide pools was carried out by the ViraFEST assay before sequencing. With approximately 9 days of culture completed, CD4+ T cells were isolated. Either the BNT162b2 or mRNA-1273 vaccine was given to participants in two doses. The assay was immunoSEQ multiplex PCR, and TCRdb's table has in-frame clones only and misses some. This table has about 24,000 clones, over 70% appearing once. The specimen was CD4+ T cells from PBMCs cultured with HCoV-NL63 spike peptides, collected after COVID-19 vaccination. All receptors come from a human donor who received a COVID-19 vaccine.

This clone was detected a few times. Germline is not matched at one junction end, which may reflect a read error. The rearrangement uses TRBV5-6 and TRBJ2-7, with 7 bases matching TRBD2. The CDR3 spans 16 residues. The germline V gene encodes CDR1 SGHDT and CDR2 YYEEEE. Written as DNA, the CDR3 is TGTGCCAGCCGCTTGGCCGGGGAGGGCGCAACCTACGAGCAGTACTTC. It specifies CASRLAGEGATYEQYF.

The genes are TRBV7-2 and TRBJ2-2, with 7 bases lining up with TRBD1. The CDR3 covers 16 residues. V lost 4 bases to trimming and J lost 0 bases; unmatched junction nucleotides: 5. CDR1 is SGHTA and CDR2 is FQGNSA in the germline V gene. DNA of the CDR3: TGTGCCAGCAGCTCGTGGACAGGACCGAACACCGGGGAGCTGTTTTTT. Amino acids: CASSSWTGPNTGELFF.

The rearrangement links TRBV5-1 to TRBJ1-1, with 8 bases fitting TRBD1. J gave up 8 bases and V 7 bases, and 4 bases lay outside the gene matches. This CDR3 is 11 amino acids long. Per germline, CDR1 SGHRS and CDR2 YFSETQ. CDR3 loop: CASSRGREAFF. The CDR3 region has the DNA TGCGCCAGCTCCAGGGGGCGGGAAGCTTTCTTT.

The chain carries TRBV10-3 and TRBJ1-1, with 8 positions matching TRBD1. The CDR3 covers 16 residues. Trimming at V came to 10 bases and at J to 1 base, leaving 14 bases not matched to a gene. Germline V gene sequence: CDR1 ENHRY, CDR2 SYGVKD. This chain's CDR3 is CASKGTGGFTNTEAFF. DNA of the CDR3: TGTGCCAGCAAGGGTACAGGGGGGTTTACGAACACTGAAGCTTTCTTT.

This rearrangement joins TRBV5-1 to TRBJ1-4, with a weak D call TRBD1 (6 bases). Deletions cut 3 bases from V and 7 bases from J, with 13 bases between. Germline CDR1 and CDR2: SGHRS and YFSETQ. The CDR3 sequence is 14 residues long. The CDR3 coding sequence is TGCGCCAGCAGCTCCTCGGGACAAGCTGAAAAACTGTTTTTT. Amino acids: CASSSSGQAEKLFF.

The chain has TRBV18 and TRBJ1-1, with 7 bases identical to TRBD1. The V segment lost 3 bases and the J segment 6 bases; nucleotides outside the gene matches: 4. The CDR3 runs 13 residues. Germline CDR1 and CDR2: KGHSH and LQKENI. CDR3 nucleotide sequence: TGTGCCAGCTCACCGGCAGGGGGGCCTGAAGCTTTCTTT. Translated: CASSPAGGPEAFF.

This chain joins TRBV4-3 and TRBJ2-3; D not certain. The germline CDR1 and CDR2 sequences are LGHNA and YSLEER. This CDR3 is 14 amino acids long. The ends were cut back, 0 bases at V and 5 bases at J, with 9 bases in the middle. The CDR3 sequence: CASSQDLGVDTQYF. DNA of the CDR3: TGCGCCAGCAGCCAAGATCTTGGGGTAGATACGCAGTATTTT.

The CDR3 spells CASSERGTSGQETQYF. The CDR3 nucleotides are TGTGCCAGCAGTGAAAGGGGGACTAGCGGGCAAGAGACCCAGTACTTC. J is TRBJ2-5 and V is TRBV6-1; 12 positions match TRBD2. Unmatched junction bases numbered 3, after V lost 2 bases and J lost 2 bases. Germline values: CDR1 MNHNS, CDR2 SASEGT. The CDR3 is 16 amino acids.

CDR3 loop: CATSRDRGEPQHF. CDR3 coding DNA: TGTGCCACCAGCAGAGATCGGGGAGAGCCCCAGCATTTT. The rearrangement joins TRBV15 to TRBJ1-5; D is unresolved. This CDR3 comprises 13 residues. V lost 0 bases and J lost 8, with 8 bases in between. Per the germline V gene, CDR1 is LNHNV and CDR2 is YYDKDF (reference sequence).

The CDR3 sequence: CASRGPSGRHQPQHF. The CDR3 DNA is TGTGCCAGCAGGGGCCCCTCCGGCCGGCATCAGCCCCAGCATTTT. The V gene is TRBV28, the J gene TRBJ1-5; D remains unclear. The CDR3 extends over 15 amino acids. The V end lost 6 bases, the J end lost 5 bases, and 17 bases lay between the germline ends. Germline CDR1 is MDHEN and CDR2 is SYDVKM.